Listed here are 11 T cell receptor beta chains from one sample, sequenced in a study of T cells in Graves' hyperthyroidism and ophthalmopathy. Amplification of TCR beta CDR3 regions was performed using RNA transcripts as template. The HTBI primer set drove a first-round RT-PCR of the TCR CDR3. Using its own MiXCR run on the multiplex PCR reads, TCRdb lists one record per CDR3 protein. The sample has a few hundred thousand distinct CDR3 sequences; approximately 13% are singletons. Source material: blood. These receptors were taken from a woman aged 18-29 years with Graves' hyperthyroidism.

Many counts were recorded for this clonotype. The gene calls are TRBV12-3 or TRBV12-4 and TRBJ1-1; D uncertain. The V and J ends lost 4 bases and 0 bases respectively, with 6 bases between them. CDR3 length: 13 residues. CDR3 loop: CASSSGLNTEAFF. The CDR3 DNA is TGTGCCAGCAGTTCAGGTCTGAACACTGAAGCTTTCTTT.

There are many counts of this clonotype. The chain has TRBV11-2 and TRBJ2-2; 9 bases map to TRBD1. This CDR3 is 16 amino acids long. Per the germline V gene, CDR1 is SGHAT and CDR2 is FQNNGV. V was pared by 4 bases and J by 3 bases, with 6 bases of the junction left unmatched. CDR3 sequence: CASSSYRGQDTGELFF. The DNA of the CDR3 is TGTGCCAGCAGCTCCTACAGGGGGCAAGACACCGGGGAGCTGTTTTTT.

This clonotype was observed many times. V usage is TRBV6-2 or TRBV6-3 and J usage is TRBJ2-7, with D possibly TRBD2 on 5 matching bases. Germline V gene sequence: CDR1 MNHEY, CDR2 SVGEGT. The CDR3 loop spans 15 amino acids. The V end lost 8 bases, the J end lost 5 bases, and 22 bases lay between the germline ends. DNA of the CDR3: TGTGCCAGCCGCCGAGCAGCGGACGGGCTCGACGAGCAGTACTTC. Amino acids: CASRRAADGLDEQYF.

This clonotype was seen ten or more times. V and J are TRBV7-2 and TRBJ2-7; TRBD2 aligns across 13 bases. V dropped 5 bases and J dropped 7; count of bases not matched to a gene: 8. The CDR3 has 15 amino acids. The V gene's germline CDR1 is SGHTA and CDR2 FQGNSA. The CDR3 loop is CASSKLAGGPGEQYF. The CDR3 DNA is TGTGCCAGCAGCAAACTAGCGGGAGGGCCAGGGGAGCAGTACTTC.

In DNA, the CDR3 is TGTGCCAGCAGAGAGCGGGGCGCCTACGAGCAGTACTTC. This encodes CASRERGAYEQYF. The V call is TRBV12-3 or TRBV12-4, the J call TRBJ2-7; 7 bases agree with TRBD2. This CDR3 contains 13 residues. Germline trimming cut 6 bases from V and 2 bases from J; bases unmatched to any gene: 4.

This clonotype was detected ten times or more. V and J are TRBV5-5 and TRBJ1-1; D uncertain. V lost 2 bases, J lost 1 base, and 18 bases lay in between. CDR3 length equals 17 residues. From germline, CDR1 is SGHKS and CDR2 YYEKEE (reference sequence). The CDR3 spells CASSLTDYHSENTEAFF. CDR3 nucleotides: TGTGCCAGCAGCTTAACAGACTACCATAGTGAGAACACTGAAGCTTTCTTT.

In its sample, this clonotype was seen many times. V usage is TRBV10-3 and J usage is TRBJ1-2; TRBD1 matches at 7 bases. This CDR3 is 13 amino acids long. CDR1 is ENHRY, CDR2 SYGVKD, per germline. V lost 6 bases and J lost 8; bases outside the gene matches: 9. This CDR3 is CAIREGQALGYTF. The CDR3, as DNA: TGTGCCATCAGGGAAGGACAGGCTTTGGGCTACACCTTC.

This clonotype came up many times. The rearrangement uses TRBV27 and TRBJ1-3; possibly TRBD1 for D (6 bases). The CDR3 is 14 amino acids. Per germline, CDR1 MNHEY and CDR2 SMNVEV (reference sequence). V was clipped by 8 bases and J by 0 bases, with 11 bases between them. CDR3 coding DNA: TGTGCCAGCGGCAGGGGAACCTCTGGAAACACCATATATTTT. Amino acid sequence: CASGRGTSGNTIYF.

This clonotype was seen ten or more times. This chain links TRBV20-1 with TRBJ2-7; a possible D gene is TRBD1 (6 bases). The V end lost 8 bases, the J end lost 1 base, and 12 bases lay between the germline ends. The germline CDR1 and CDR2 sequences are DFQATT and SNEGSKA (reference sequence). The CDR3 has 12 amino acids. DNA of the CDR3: TGCAGTCCTCAAGGGGGTTCCTACGAGCAGTACTTC. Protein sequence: CSPQGGSYEQYF.

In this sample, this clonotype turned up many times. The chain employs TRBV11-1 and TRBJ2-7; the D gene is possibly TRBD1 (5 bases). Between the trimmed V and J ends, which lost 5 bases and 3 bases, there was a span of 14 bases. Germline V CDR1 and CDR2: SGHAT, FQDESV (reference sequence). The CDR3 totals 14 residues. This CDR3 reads CASSQSRELYEQYF. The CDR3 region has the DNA TGTGCCAGCAGCCAATCCAGGGAACTCTACGAGCAGTACTTC.

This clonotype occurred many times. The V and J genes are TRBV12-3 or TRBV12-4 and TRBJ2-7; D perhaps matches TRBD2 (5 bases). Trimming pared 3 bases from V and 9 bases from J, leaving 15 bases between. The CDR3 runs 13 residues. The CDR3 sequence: CASSFLRGEVQYF. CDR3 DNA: TGTGCCAGCAGTTTCCTCCGGGGTGAGGTGCAGTACTTC.